Shown below are 14 T cell receptor beta chains from a single sample sequenced in a study of shared clonotypes between healthy human individuals. Clones were read by immunoSEQ multiplex PCR, and TCRdb kept only the in-frame ones, dropping some. The table includes around 980,000 clones, around 78% detected once. The sample taken for sequencing was memory CD4+ T cells from PBMCs. The subset: CD45RA-negative fraction. These receptors were obtained from a man younger than 30 in good health. Some clones in this sample may be carry-over from other donors' samples.

V gene TRBV4-2 combines with J gene TRBJ2-3, with 8 bases lining up with TRBD2. CDR1 is LGHNA and CDR2 is YNFKEQ in the germline V gene. With V trimmed by 4 bases and J by 2 bases, 26 bases remained unmatched. This CDR3 has 22 amino acids. The CDR3 coding sequence is TGTGCCAGCAGCCTCAATATTCTAACCGGGACTAGACTTCTAGGAGACACAGATACGCAGTATTTT. Its protein is CASSLNILTGTRLLGDTDTQYF.

This clone has only one observation. J is TRBJ2-1 and V is TRBV27; D perhaps matches TRBD2 (6 bases). The CDR3 totals 17 residues. V was trimmed by 2 bases and J by 8 bases, leaving 22 bases between them. Germline V gene lookup returns CDR1 MNHEY and CDR2 SMNVEV (reference sequence). Written as DNA, the CDR3 is TGTGCCAGCAGTTTAGGGTCAGGACTATCCACGAGGGATGAGCAGTTCTTC. Protein product: CASSLGSGLSTRDEQFF.

The CDR3 DNA follows: TGTGCCAGCAGCGCCTTACAAAGTGAAGCTTTCTTT. Its translation: CASSALQSEAFF. This chain connects TRBV9 to TRBJ1-1; unclear D gene. There are 12 residues in the CDR3. V lost 3 bases to trimming and J lost 7 bases, with 10 bases between them. Germline lookup yields CDR1 SGDLS and CDR2 YYNGEE.

The chain joins TRBV18 to TRBJ1-4; D is unresolved. The germline gives CDR1 KGHSH, CDR2 LQKENI. The V gene lost 1 base and the J gene lost 3 bases, with 9 bases spanning the gap. This CDR3 is built from 15 residues. This chain's CDR3 is CASSPLVTANEKLFF. Written as DNA, the CDR3 is TGTGCCAGCTCACCACTGGTTACCGCTAATGAAAAACTGTTTTTT.

The V gene is TRBV28, the J gene TRBJ1-2, with TRBD1 matching 8 bases. The J segment lost 8 bases and the V segment lost 5 bases, leaving 7 bases of the junction unmatched. The length of the CDR3 is 13 residues. From germline, CDR1 is MDHEN and CDR2 SYDVKM. The CDR3 loop reads CASSLDRVGGYTF. The CDR3 bases are TGTGCCAGCAGTCTGGACAGGGTAGGAGGCTACACCTTC.

The chain recombines TRBV29-1 with TRBJ2-7; D may be TRBD1 (6 bases). The CDR3 has 13 residues. Trimming pared 3 bases from V and 3 bases from J, leaving 12 bases between. Germline V gives CDR1 SQVTM, CDR2 ANQGSEA. This CDR3 reads CSVEASQGYEQYF. The DNA for the CDR3 is TGCAGCGTTGAGGCGTCACAGGGCTACGAGCAGTACTTC.

The V gene is TRBV2, the J gene TRBJ2-7; D is ambiguous. Germline CDR1 and CDR2: SNHLY and FYNNEI. The CDR3 length is 12 residues. V was cut by 6 bases and J by 3 bases, with 9 bases left in between. CDR3 coding DNA: TGTGCCAGCAGCCTAAACCACTACGAGCAGTACTTC. It translates to CASSLNHYEQYF.

This clone has just a few counts. The same CDR3 arises from other DNA sequences in this sample as well. The V call is TRBV7-8, the J call TRBJ1-5; D not resolved. The CDR3 runs to 13 residues. V dropped 1 base and J dropped 6 bases, with 7 bases sitting between them. The germline CDR1 and CDR2 sequences are SGHVS and FQNEAQ. CDR3 in DNA: TGTGCCAGCAGCTTAGAACGACCTCAGCCCCAGCATTTT. It specifies CASSLERPQPQHF.

The chain joins TRBV2 to TRBJ1-5, with TRBD1 matching over 9 bases. Trimming cost V 6 bases and J 5 bases; bases outside gene matches: 5. The V gene's germline CDR1 is SNHLY and CDR2 FYNNEI. This CDR3 has 14 residues. The CDR3 DNA reads as TGTGCCAGCAGCGTCACAGGGGGCGATCAGCCCCAGCATTTT. As protein: CASSVTGGDQPQHF.

This clone appeared a single time. This sequence may be a read error, since a much larger clone differs from it by one base. The same CDR3 can be traced to other DNA sequences in this sample. The chain couples TRBV7-9 to TRBJ2-3; 11 bases match TRBD1. The germline CDR1 and CDR2 sequences are SEHNR and FQNEAQ (reference sequence). The CDR3 is made up of 17 amino acids. Written as DNA, the CDR3 is TGTGCCAGCAGCCCCGTAACAGGACAGGGGGCAGTAGATACGCAATATTTT. Translation gives CASSPVTGQGAVDTQYF.

As for this clone: This sample includes further DNA sequences coding for the same CDR3. The chain has TRBV7-2 and TRBJ1-5; D uncertain. In germline, CDR1 is SGHTA, CDR2 FQGNSA. The CDR3 runs 12 residues. Trimming took 5 bases from V and 4 from J, leaving 6 bases between them. The CDR3 sequence is CASSESNQPQHF. The CDR3 nucleotides read TGTGCCAGCAGCGAATCGAATCAGCCCCAGCATTTT.

On this clone itself: This likely traces to a read error, being one base from a far larger clone. This chain joins TRBV5-1 and TRBJ1-1, with TRBD1 matching 7 bases. CDR3 size: 15 residues. Germline V gene sequence: CDR1 SGHRS, CDR2 YFSETQ. The trim removed 0 bases at V and 3 bases at J, leaving 5 bases unmatched. The CDR3 DNA is TGCGCCAGCAGCTTGGGGGCCGACAGGGACACTGAAGCTTTCTTT. Translation: CASSLGADRDTEAFF.

This clone was counted many times. The sample contains more than one DNA sequence encoding this CDR3. The chain is built from TRBV7-9 and TRBJ2-5, with 7 bases identical to TRBD2. CDR3 size: 14 residues. V lost 5 bases, J lost 3 bases, and 6 bases stayed unmatched. From germline, CDR1 is SEHNR and CDR2 FQNEAQ (reference sequence). The CDR3 sequence is CASSPGLAEETQYF. The CDR3 region has the DNA TGTGCCAGCAGCCCGGGCCTAGCGGAAGAGACCCAGTACTTC.

The chain links TRBV28 to TRBJ1-2; 10 bases align to TRBD1. V trimming: 3 bases; J trimming: 6 bases; junction bases outside the gene matches: 7. The CDR3 is 15 amino acids. Germline CDR1 MDHEN, CDR2 SYDVKM. Written as DNA, the CDR3 is TGTGCCAGCAGTTTCCGGGACAGGGGAGGAGATGGCTACACCTTC. It translates to CASSFRDRGGDGYTF.